The next 20 T cell receptor beta chains were all read from a single sample in a study of blood T cell repertoires in COVID-19. Here immunoSEQ multiplex PCR was the method, and the copy in TCRdb shows in-frame clones only, minus some. The table includes some 80,000 clones, 80% detected once. Sequencing was carried out using peripheral blood. The source is a man aged 60 to 69 with active or convalescent COVID-19.

The V gene is TRBV19, the J gene TRBJ1-4; D is uncertain. Trimming removed 5 bases at V and 8 bases at J, with 9 bases between. The germline CDR1 and CDR2 sequences are LNHDA and SQIVND (reference sequence). The CDR3 length is 12 residues. This CDR3 reads CASSGLGEKLFF. The CDR3 bases are TGTGCCAGTAGTGGACTCGGGGAAAAACTGTTTTTT.

Notes on this clone: Germline is not matched at one junction end, which may reflect a read error. The gene calls are TRBV7-7 and TRBJ2-2; 9 nucleotides match TRBD1. Per the germline V gene, CDR1 is SSHAT and CDR2 is FNYEAQ (reference sequence). The CDR3 consists of 15 residues. Here the CDR3 reads CASSRGQGEPGELFF. DNA for the CDR3: TGTGCTAGCAGCCGGGGACAGGGTGAGCCCGGGGAGCTGTTTTTT.

This clone was counted only a few times. The chain couples TRBV5-6 to TRBJ1-2; TRBD1 might be the D (6 bases). With 4 bases removed from V and 0 bases from J, the gap between germline ends came to 19 bases. Germline V gene data show CDR1 as SGHDT and CDR2 as YYEEEE. This CDR3 is 17 amino acids long. CDR3 bases: TGTGCCAGCAGCGTACACCCGGGACAACGATCTAACTATGGCTACACCTTC. This codes for CASSVHPGQRSNYGYTF. Full variable domain (remainder filled in from reference TRBV5-6 and TRBJ1-2): DAGVTQSPTHLIKTRGQQVTLRCSPKSGHDTVSWYQQALGQGPQFIFQYYEEEERQRGNFPDRFSGHQFPNYSSELNVNALLLGDSALYLCASSVHPGQRSNYGYTFGSGTRLTVV.

The chain links TRBV18 to TRBJ1-2; 9 bases are a match to TRBD1. The J segment lost 1 base and the V segment lost 3 bases, leaving 9 bases of the junction unmatched. The length of the CDR3 is 17 residues. CDR1 and CDR2 from the germline V gene are KGHSH and LQKENI. CDR3 amino acids: CASSPPGQGSHNYGYTF. The CDR3 bases are TGTGCCAGCTCACCGCCGGGACAGGGATCTCATAACTATGGCTACACCTTC.

V usage is TRBV6-2 or TRBV6-3 and J usage is TRBJ1-1; the D is unclear. From germline, CDR1 is MNHEY and CDR2 SVGEGT. Trimming took 2 bases from V and 4 from J, leaving 26 bases between them. CDR3 length equals 19 residues. The CDR3 DNA reads as TGTGCCAGCAGTTACGACGCCCTTGCGGAGGGCAAACGGGGCACTGAAGCTTTCTTT. Translation gives CASSYDALAEGKRGTEAFF.

The rearrangement links TRBV7-9 to TRBJ2-7, with 10 nucleotides matching TRBD2. Per germline, CDR1 SEHNR and CDR2 FQNEAQ (reference sequence). The CDR3 has 15 residues. The V segment lost 5 bases and the J segment 2 bases; nucleotides outside the gene matches: 6. The CDR3 loop is CASSAGLAATYEQYF. The CDR3 nucleotides read TGTGCCAGCAGCGCTGGACTAGCGGCGACCTACGAGCAGTACTTC.

V and J are TRBV7-9 and TRBJ1-3; D remains ambiguous. The germline V gene has CDR1 SEHNR and CDR2 FQNEAQ (reference sequence). Trimming cost V 1 base and J 4 bases, with 11 bases left between them. CDR3 size: 15 residues. In DNA, the CDR3 is TGTGCCAGCAGCTTAGAGGGAGGGTCCGGAAACACCATATATTTT. Translation gives CASSLEGGSGNTIYF.

The rearrangement uses TRBV4-1 and TRBJ1-5; D not certain. The CDR3 loop spans 12 amino acids. CDR1 and CDR2 from the germline V gene are MGHRA and YSYEKL. Trimming took 3 bases from V and 3 from J, leaving 3 bases between them. CDR3 sequence: CASSHINQPQHF. The CDR3 DNA sequence: TGCGCCAGCAGCCACATCAATCAGCCCCAGCATTTT.

The V call is TRBV7-2, the J call TRBJ2-3; the match to TRBD2 covers 12 bases. The trim removed 5 bases at V and 1 base at J, leaving 4 bases unmatched. The V gene's germline CDR1 is SGHTA and CDR2 FQGNSA. The CDR3 covers 16 residues. The CDR3 loop is CASSTPSGGGTDTQYF. DNA for the CDR3: TGTGCCAGCAGCACCCCTAGCGGGGGGGGCACAGATACGCAGTATTTT.

The V and J genes are TRBV6-2 or TRBV6-3 and TRBJ1-1, with a weak D call TRBD1 (5 bases). Germline CDR1 and CDR2: MNHEY and SVGEGT. CDR3 length: 17 residues. V lost 2 bases to trimming and J lost 6 bases, with 22 bases between them. CDR3 loop: CASSYTGGAGFRAEAFF. As DNA, the CDR3 is TGTGCCAGCAGTTACACTGGTGGGGCAGGGTTTCGCGCTGAAGCTTTCTTT.

This clone was counted only a few times. The V call is TRBV27, the J call TRBJ2-3; D uncertain. V was clipped by 6 bases and J by 0 bases, with 13 bases between them. CDR1 and CDR2 (germline): MNHEY, SMNVEV (reference sequence). The CDR3 extends over 15 amino acids. The CDR3 DNA reads as TGTGCCAGCAGACCGGGTTTTTCTAGCACAGATACGCAGTATTTT. Translated, it gives CASRPGFSSTDTQYF.

This sequence joins TRBV6-1 and TRBJ2-7, with 10 bases fitting TRBD1. Germline V gene sequence: CDR1 MNHNS, CDR2 SASEGT. The CDR3 is made up of 15 amino acids. The V segment lost 3 bases and the J segment 4 bases; nucleotides outside the gene matches: 6. The CDR3 DNA sequence: TGTGCCAGCAGTGAGGGACAGGGGAGGTCGTACGAGCAGTACTTC. Translation: CASSEGQGRSYEQYF.

This clone was seen once. This chain joins TRBV6-6 and TRBJ2-7; 9 nucleotides match TRBD2. The CDR3 loop spans 14 amino acids. The ends lost 6 bases at V and 2 bases at J; junction bases unmatched: 5. CDR1 is MNHNY and CDR2 is SVGAGI in the germline V gene (reference sequence). CDR3 residues: CASRRTSAAYEQYF. As DNA, the CDR3 is TGTGCCAGCAGGCGGACTAGCGCCGCCTACGAGCAGTACTTC.

This CDR3 is CASSRQGSPLYGYTF. CDR3 DNA: TGTGCCAGCAGCCGACAGGGTTCCCCTCTGTATGGCTACACCTTC. The rearrangement links TRBV7-9 to TRBJ1-2; 7 bases line up with TRBD1. In germline, CDR1 is SEHNR, CDR2 FQNEAQ (reference sequence). This CDR3 is built from 15 residues. The trim removed 5 bases at V and 5 bases at J, leaving 11 bases unmatched.

This sequence joins TRBV14 and TRBJ2-1; D perhaps matches TRBD2 (5 bases). The CDR3 covers 12 residues. With 8 bases removed from V and 7 bases from J, the gap between germline ends came to 12 bases. From germline, CDR1 is SGHDN and CDR2 FVKESK. The CDR3: CASSWTGNEQFF. CDR3 coding DNA: TGTGCCAGCTCTTGGACGGGAAATGAGCAGTTCTTC.

A word on this clone: The CDR3 does not close with the conserved phenylalanine or tryptophan, likely indicating a read error. The DNA is left out, because the CDR3 cannot be placed on it with certainty; the CDR3 is given as TCRdb lists it. The chain carries TRBV20-1 and TRBJ1-5; TRBD1 reflects the table's D call only, with no check against the DNA. Inclusive of both ends, the CDR3 amounts to 11 amino acids. CDR1 is DFQATT, CDR2 SNEGSKA, per germline (reference sequence). CDR3 protein: CSARRGQGAQI.

CDR3 sequence (DNA): TGTGCCAGCAAATGGGGCCAACTAGCTTATGGCACAGATACGCAGTATTTT. It yields the protein CASKWGQLAYGTDTQYF. The chain is built from TRBV5-6 and TRBJ2-3; D possibly corresponds to TRBD2 (6 bases). Trimming removed 6 bases at V and 1 base at J, with 21 bases between. The CDR3 spans 17 residues. Germline loops: CDR1 SGHDT, CDR2 YYEEEE.

The rearrangement uses TRBV19 and TRBJ2-1, with 8 bases identical to TRBD1. This CDR3 is built from 13 residues. V shed 4 bases and J 8 bases; nucleotides not matched to a gene: 4. The germline V gene encodes CDR1 LNHDA and CDR2 SQIVND (reference sequence). The CDR3 spells CASSTDREDEQFF. Here the CDR3 DNA reads TGTGCCAGTAGTACGGACAGGGAGGATGAGCAGTTCTTC.

The chain carries TRBV12-3 or TRBV12-4 and TRBJ2-7, with TRBD2 matching over 7 bases. This CDR3 is 12 amino acids long. The trim removed 5 bases at V and 4 bases at J, leaving 2 bases unmatched. DNA of the CDR3: TGTGCCAGCAGTCCCGGGGGGTACGAGCAGTACTTC. It translates to CASSPGGYEQYF.

The gene calls are TRBV3-1 (or the pseudogene TRBV3-2) and TRBJ2-1; 9 bases are shared with TRBD2. CDR1 is LGHDT and CDR2 is YNNKEL in the germline V gene (reference sequence). The CDR3 sequence is 16 residues long. The V gene end was trimmed by 3 bases and the J gene end by 9 bases; junction bases not matched to a gene: 12. CDR3 nucleotide sequence: TGTGCCAGCAGCCACATCCCGCGGGGGGGAGGGGGTGAGCAGTTCTTC. Its protein product is CASSHIPRGGGGEQFF.